The subject of this entry is one T cell receptor (beta chain). Antigen specificity is unknown. 60 Vbeta and 13 Jbeta primers were used in PCR. Assay: immunoSEQ multiplex PCR; the TCRdb copy retains only in-frame clones and omits some. The sample holds about 130,000 clones, around 81% seen once. CDR3 length: 15 amino acids. The germline CDR1 and CDR2 sequences are WSHSY and SAAADI. V lost 4 bases to trimming and J lost 4 bases; unmatched junction nucleotides: 7. These data belong to a study of cytomegalovirus exposure and HLA in healthy donors. Findings of the study overall: It was likely that a cluster of highly shared sequence variants was a sequencing artifact. Later work showed greater clonal expansion in HLA-associated TCR beta chains than in equally common others. In terms of immune exposure information, only CMV serostatus was available. The authors assumed roughly uniform sequencing depth across donors for presence/absence analyses.

This receptor was obtained from a man aged 18-30 years in good health and CMV-seronegative. The chain links TRBV10-2 to TRBJ2-3; 8 positions match TRBD2. Sequencing was performed on PBMCs. CDR3 coding DNA: TGCGCCAGCAGTGTAAGTCGGGGGGGCCCAGATACGCAGTATTTT. It is translated as CASSVSRGGPDTQYF.